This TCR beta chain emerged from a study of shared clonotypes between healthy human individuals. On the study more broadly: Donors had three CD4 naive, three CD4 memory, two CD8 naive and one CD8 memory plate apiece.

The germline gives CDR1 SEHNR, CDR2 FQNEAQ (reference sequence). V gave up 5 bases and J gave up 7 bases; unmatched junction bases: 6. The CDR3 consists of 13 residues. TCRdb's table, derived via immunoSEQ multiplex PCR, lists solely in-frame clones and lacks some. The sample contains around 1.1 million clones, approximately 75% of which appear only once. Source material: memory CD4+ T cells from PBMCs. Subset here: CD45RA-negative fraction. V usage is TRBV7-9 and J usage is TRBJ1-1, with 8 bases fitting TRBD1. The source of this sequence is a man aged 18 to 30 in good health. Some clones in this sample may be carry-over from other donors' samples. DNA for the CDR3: TGTGCCAGCAGCCTTTACAGGGGGGTTGAAGCTTTCTTT. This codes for CASSLYRGVEAFF.